This T cell receptor (beta chain) was documented in a study of cytomegalovirus exposure and HLA in healthy donors. Notes on the study in general: HLA restriction was apparent for most CMV-associated TCR beta chains in a later analysis. Researchers left out some V segments, among them TRBV6-2 and TRBV6-3, as indistinguishable. Most subjects' HLA-A and HLA-B alleles were reportedly predicted from TCR beta sequences. When the data were analyzed later, several of the most significant clusters appeared to be linked to common viral pathogens.

This PCR relied on a set of 60 Vbeta primers and 13 Jbeta primers. Method: immunoSEQ multiplex PCR; TCRdb's copy keeps in-frame clones and lacks some. This table holds around 110,000 clones, 65% to 75% found once. Details on this clone: What it binds is not known.

CDR3 length: 18 amino acids. The V gene's germline CDR1 is SGHKS and CDR2 YYEKEE (reference sequence). After removal of 3 bases from V and 4 bases from J, the junction contained 16 bases not matched to a gene. This TCR derives from a female donor in good health and CMV-seronegative. Sequenced material: PBMCs. The chain joins TRBV5-5 to TRBJ2-3; 8 bases agree with TRBD2. This CDR3 reads CASSSPGLSLREADTQYF. In nucleotides, the CDR3 is TGTGCCAGCAGCTCACCGGGACTATCGTTGCGGGAGGCAGATACGCAGTATTTT.